The present T cell receptor (beta chain) was sequenced within a study of T cell responses to AZD1222 COVID-19 vaccine (TCRdb year 2021). Notes on the research overall: AZD1222 recipients with second doses at about 4 weeks or about 12 weeks were pooled, because spike-specific TCR depth and breadth did not differ between schedules. TCR sequencing was performed for about 250 trial participants, of whom roughly 200 were given two doses of AZD1222 and some 26 were given two doses of MenACWY control vaccine. Trial participants were enrolled into age subgroups of 18-55, 56-69 and 70-plus years, which contained about 160, 30 and 59 TCR-sequenced participants, respectively. The study at large found these results: Conclusions about previously exposed vaccinees were limited because only a handful of AZD1222 recipients were SARS-CoV-2 seropositive at baseline. Reportedly, almost half of the unique spike-specific TCRs recognized epitopes lying outside the regions that are mutated in the B.1.351 and B.1.1.7 variants. Participants were mostly white British and included more females than males, and it was suggested by the authors that clonal diversity may have been underestimated. Spike-specific TCR breadth and depth rose significantly after two AZD1222 doses compared with day 0 and with MenACWY recipients. Vaccine-associated CD4 TCRs spanned the whole spike protein, with dominant responses in regions 160-218 and 743-854. Because no samples from the day 14 peak response were available, repertoires could be characterized only after the peak T cell response. The 56-69-year group was small, and its depth increase did not reach significance, likely because of low power.

Sample time point, as interpreted from the label and publication: baseline before first vaccination. Samples from vaccinated people were obtained from the UK trials COV001 and COV002, which included a single-blind randomized controlled phase 2/3 trial of AZD1222 (ChAdOx1 nCoV-19) in healthy adults. Trial participant PBMC samples were collected at day 0 and day 28 after the second dose for TCRbeta chain sequencing. Notes on this clone: Its antigen target is currently unknown. Qualities for individual bases were not recorded, and no much larger clone is one base off.

The CDR3 regions of human TCRbeta chains were analyzed by immunosequencing. On the study's bioinformatics: Repertoire TCRs were checked for matches against a reference library of SARS-CoV-2-specific TCRs that had been generated using the MIRA antigen-specificity platform. Breadth was defined as the fraction of unique TCRs that were SARS-CoV-2-associated, and depth was defined as the fraction of total T cells that were SARS-CoV-2-associated. Using the MIRA data, each spike-specific TCR was assigned both to the spike region to which the TCR was reactive and to a CD4 or CD8 class. Log10-transformed breadth and depth values were compared by one-way ANOVA with Sidak's multiple comparisons tests. Not all clones reach the TCRdb copy of this immuneACCESS table, which keeps in-frame sequences only. Checked studies attribute under half of the gap to unresolved V genes and leave the rest unexplained. That table is the source of V, J and clone size, and D and trimming were worked out from the DNA. For this sample there are 120,000 or so clones; 90% to 95% appear just once. The top ten clones comprise 2.8% of the sample.

CDR1 and CDR2 were assigned from the germline V gene (reference sequence) as WNHNN and SYGVQD. V trim: 3 bases; J trim: 4 bases; unmatched bases: 5. Its CDR3 holds 15 amino acids, cysteine through phenylalanine. The read is trimmed to its CDR3 DNA, 45 bases read in frame from base 1. The source of this sequence is an adult in good health. The rearranged chain carries TRBV10-1 and TRBJ1-2; 10 bases in the junction line up with TRBD1. This specimen consisted of peripheral blood, obtained on day 0 of AZD1222 vaccination. The CDR3: CASSEDRGQGYGYTF. In nucleotide form, the sequence is TGCGCCAGCAGTGAAGACAGGGGGCAGGGCTATGGCTACACCTTC.